This T cell receptor (beta chain) was retrieved from a study of blood T cell repertoires in COVID-19. The overall study: Whether acute or convalescent, the COVID-19 samples came from the United States, Italy and Spain. PBMCs, B-cell-depleted T cells, or T cells provided the cDNA or gDNA that made up the material.

The germline CDR1 and CDR2 sequences are MGHRA and YSYEKL. The CDR3 totals 13 residues. Germline trimming cut 6 bases from V and 7 bases from J; bases unmatched to any gene: 8. Original methodology: Amplification of reference gene primers provided the estimated nucleated cell counts. TCRdb's copy holds only in-frame clones and misses some; the assay was immunoSEQ multiplex PCR. D and trimming come from the DNA, and the V and J calls and clone size come from that table. The sample has some 110,000 clones, roughly four fifths seen once. Sequenced sample: peripheral blood. This chain links TRBV4-1 with TRBJ2-7; TRBD2 agrees at 8 bases. The clonotype originates from a man aged 60 to 75 with acute or convalescent COVID-19. The CDR3 loop reads CASSLAGQPEQYF. CDR3 DNA: TGCGCCAGCAGTCTAGCGGGCCAGCCTGAGCAGTACTTC.